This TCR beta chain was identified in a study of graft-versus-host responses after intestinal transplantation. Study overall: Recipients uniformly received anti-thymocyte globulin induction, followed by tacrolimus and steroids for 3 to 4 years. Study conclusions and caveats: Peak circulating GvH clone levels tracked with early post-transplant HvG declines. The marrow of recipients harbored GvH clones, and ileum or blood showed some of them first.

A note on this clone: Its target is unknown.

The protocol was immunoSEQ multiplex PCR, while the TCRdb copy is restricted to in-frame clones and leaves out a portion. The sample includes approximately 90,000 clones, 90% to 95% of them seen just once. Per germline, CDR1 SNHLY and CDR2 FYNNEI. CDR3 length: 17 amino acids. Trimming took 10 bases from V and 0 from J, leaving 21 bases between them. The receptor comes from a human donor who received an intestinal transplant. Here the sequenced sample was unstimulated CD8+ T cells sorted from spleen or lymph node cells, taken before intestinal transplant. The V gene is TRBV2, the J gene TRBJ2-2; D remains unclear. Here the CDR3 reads CATKPGTNPTNTGELFF. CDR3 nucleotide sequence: TGTGCCACAAAACCGGGTACTAACCCTACGAACACCGGGGAGCTGTTTTTT.